A selection of T cell receptor beta chains follows, all from one sample in a study of shared clonotypes between healthy human individuals. Sequencing used immunoSEQ multiplex PCR; TCRdb keeps in-frame clones, though not all of them. The sample records hundreds of thousands of clones, around 74% being singletons. The sample taken for sequencing was memory CD4+ T cells sorted from blood. The receptors come from a woman aged 25 to 39 in good health. Both conserved end residues are part of each CDR3. The order of the fields is V gene, clone size, D gene, J gene, CDR3 DNA, CDR3 protein. A D gene is named only where the DNA matches it firmly. Not all rows give a size; the values are once, few, many and, for expanded clones, a class.

TRBV29-1	-	TRBD1	TRBJ2-5	TGCAGCGTCGTCGACAGGGATGCTCAAGAGCAGTACTTC	CSVVDRDAQEQYF
TRBV6-5	few	-	TRBJ2-2	TGTGCCAGCAGTTACTCCAGCGGAAGCGAAACCGGGGAGCTGTTTTTT	CASSYSSGSETGELFF
TRBV30	-	TRBD2	TRBJ2-7	TGTGCCTGGAGGTCCCAGCGGGATGCCTCCTACGAGCAGTACTTC	CAWRSQRDASYEQYF
TRBV6-1	few	-	TRBJ1-5	TGTGCCAGCAGACGAGGGGGTTGGGAGCCCCAGCATTTT	CASRRGGWEPQHF
TRBV6-6	-	-	TRBJ2-1	TGTGCCAGCAGTGCCTCGGGGAGAAACAATGAGCAGTTCTTC	CASSASGRNNEQFF
TRBV5-1	-	-	TRBJ2-7	TGCGCCAGCAGCTCTAGCACCTACGAGCAGTACTTC	CASSSSTYEQYF
TRBV2	-	-	TRBJ1-3	TGTGCCAGCAGGTCGGGATCCCCTGGAAACACCATATATTTT	CASRSGSPGNTIYF
TRBV5-1	-	-	TRBJ1-2	TGCGCCAGCAGCTTGGCGTTGTGGGAGAACTATGGCTACACCTTC	CASSLALWENYGYTF
TRBV5-1	-	-	TRBJ1-2	TGCGCCAGCAGCATCAACAGGGATGGCTACACCTTC	CASSINRDGYTF
TRBV6-5	-	-	TRBJ2-7	TGTGCCAGCAGTGACGGGCTACTTAACTACGAGCAGTACTTC	CASSDGLLNYEQYF
TRBV28	-	-	TRBJ1-5	TGTGCCAGCAGTTTCCCTATGGGGCAGCCCCAGCATTTT	CASSFPMGQPQHF
TRBV28	-	-	TRBJ1-2	TGTGCCAGCAGTTTTGCCGTGGGCGGCTACACCTTC	CASSFAVGGYTF
TRBV28	-	TRBD1	TRBJ2-2	TGTGCCAGCAGTCCTGGGACAGTCACCGGGGAGCTGTTTTTT	CASSPGTVTGELFF
TRBV7-9	-	-	TRBJ2-5	TGTGCCAGCAGCCATCCTAGCGCAGAGACCCAGTACTTC	CASSHPSAETQYF
TRBV2	-	-	TRBJ2-1	TGTGCCAGCAGTGGAAGCAATGAGCAGTTCTTC	CASSGSNEQFF
TRBV19	-	TRBD1	TRBJ2-1	TGTGCCAGTAGTATTGAAGGGACAGGGGGATATGAGCAGTTCTTC	CASSIEGTGGYEQFF
TRBV19	many	TRBD1	TRBJ1-2	TGTGCCAGTAGTTTTCGACAGGGCCTTAACTATGGCTACACCTTC	CASSFRQGLNYGYTF
TRBV19	-	TRBD2	TRBJ2-1	TGTGCCAGTAGTATGGCTAGCGGGAGGGCCCCCCACAAAAACAATGAGCAGTTCTTC	CASSMASGRAPHKNNEQFF
TRBV4-1	-	-	TRBJ1-3	TGCGCCAGCAGCCAAGTCTGGGTCGCTGGAAACACCATATATTTT	CASSQVWVAGNTIYF
TRBV10-2	-	TRBD1	TRBJ1-5	TGCGCCAGCAGCAAGACAGGGTCCAGCAATCAGCCCCAGCATTTT	CASSKTGSSNQPQHF
TRBV25-1	-	TRBD2	TRBJ2-3	TGTGCCAGCAGTGAATCGGGTAGCGGGAGCTCAGATACGCAGTATTTT	CASSESGSGSSDTQYF
TRBV14	once	-	TRBJ1-2	TGTGCCAGCAGCCGACAACAGGGTAGCTATGGCTACACCTTC	CASSRQQGSYGYTF
TRBV6-5	-	-	TRBJ1-4	TGTGCCAGCAGTTACTCTGTAGGGGTATCTGAAAAACTGTTTTTT	CASSYSVGVSEKLFF
TRBV5-1	-	-	TRBJ2-3	TGCGCCAGCAGCTTGGCCACGGTGGACACAGATACGCAGTATTTT	CASSLATVDTDTQYF
TRBV5-1	-	TRBD2	TRBJ2-7	TGCGCCAGCAGCTTGGGGTCTAGCGGGAGTTCGGAGAACTTC	CASSLGSSGSSENF
TRBV11-3	-	-	TRBJ1-3	TGTGCCAGCAGCTCGGGGGGCTCTGGAAACACCATATATTTT	CASSSGGSGNTIYF
TRBV7-8	-	-	TRBJ2-1	TGTGCCAGCAGCCCACGGGACGCCTTTGTAGTCAATGAGCAGTTCTTC	CASSPRDAFVVNEQFF
TRBV28	-	-	TRBJ1-1	TGTGCCAGCAGTAGTAACACTGAAGCTTTCTTT	CASSSNTEAFF
TRBV6-1	-	-	TRBJ1-5	TGTGCCAGCAGAGCGACTGTAGGGCAGCCCCAGCATTTT	CASRATVGQPQHF
TRBV6-6	-	TRBD2	TRBJ2-7	TGTGCCAGCAGTACTAGCGGACTAGGCTCCTACGAGCAGTACTTC	CASSTSGLGSYEQYF
TRBV28	few	TRBD2	TRBJ2-1	TGTGCCAGCAGACTAGCGGTACTCAATGAGCAGTTCTTC	CASRLAVLNEQFF
TRBV18	-	-	TRBJ1-5	TGTGCCAGCTCACCAGCGGTTTCTAGGGCGAGGAGTCAGCCCCAGCATTTT	CASSPAVSRARSQPQHF
TRBV29-1	-	-	TRBJ2-3	TGCAGCGTTCCCTCGGGAGGCACAGATACGCAGTATTTT	CSVPSGGTDTQYF
TRBV11-3	-	-	TRBJ2-7	TGTGCCAGCAGCTCTTTGACGGGGCAGGAGCAGTACTTC	CASSSLTGQEQYF
TRBV11-2	-	-	TRBJ2-5	TGTGCCAGCAGCTTTGGGTGGTGGGAAGACAATCAGGGGGAGACCCAGTACTTC	CASSFGWWEDNQGETQYF
TRBV7-8	-	TRBD1	TRBJ2-4	TGTGCCAGCAGCTCTGGGACAGGGCAAGCCAAAAACATTCAGTACTTC	CASSSGTGQAKNIQYF
TRBV28	-	-	TRBJ2-5	TGTGCCAGTCGTTCAGGGGGAGGGGGGCAAGAGACCCAGTACTTC	CASRSGGGGQETQYF
TRBV6-1	-	-	TRBJ1-3	TGTGCCAGCAGGTTTTTAGACTCTGGAAACACCATATATTTT	CASRFLDSGNTIYF
TRBV19	-	-	TRBJ2-1	TGTGCCATTAACCCTCCCAGGACGGTCAGGAGCTCCTACAATGAGCAGTTCTTC	CAINPPRTVRSSYNEQFF
TRBV30	-	-	TRBJ2-5	TGTGCCTGGAGTAACCGGAACCAAGAGACCCAGTACTTC	CAWSNRNQETQYF
TRBV28	-	-	TRBJ1-2	TGTGCCAGCAGCCCATACCCCAGGGGTGATAACTATGGCTACACCTTC	CASSPYPRGDNYGYTF
TRBV28	-	TRBD2	TRBJ2-1	TGTGCCAGCACTCTGTGGGGGAGGGATGAGCAGTTCTTC	CASTLWGRDEQFF
TRBV5-1	-	-	TRBJ1-1	TGCGCCAGCAGCTTGGCTGGGGATTCGAACACTGAAGCTTTCTTT	CASSLAGDSNTEAFF
TRBV7-2	-	-	TRBJ1-2	TGTGCCAGCAGTTTAACCCTCGGGACCGCCAAAGGGTATGGCTACACCTTC	CASSLTLGTAKGYGYTF
TRBV28	-	-	TRBJ2-2	TGTGCCAGCAGTTTAATACGGGGTTCCACCGGGGAGCTGTTTTTT	CASSLIRGSTGELFF
TRBV11-2	-	-	TRBJ2-2	TGTGCCAGCAGCCGCAACACCGGGGAGCTGTTTTTT	CASSRNTGELFF
TRBV19	-	-	TRBJ2-4	TGTGCCAGTAGTATCCCCCATTTAGCCAAAAACATTCAGTACTTC	CASSIPHLAKNIQYF
TRBV10-3	-	-	TRBJ1-1	TGTGCCATCAGTGAGTCCAAGATCTTCACTGAAGCTTTCTTT	CAISESKIFTEAFF
TRBV10-1	-	-	TRBJ2-1	TGCGCCAGCAGTGACTTGGTACTAGGGTCCAATGAGCAGTTCTTC	CASSDLVLGSNEQFF
TRBV11-3	-	TRBD2	TRBJ2-6	TGTGCCAGCAGCCCGACTAGCGGGGCCTCTGGGGCCAACGTCCTGACTTTC	CASSPTSGASGANVLTF
TRBV18	-	-	TRBJ2-5	TGTGCCAGCTCACCGAGGAGCCAAGAGACCCAGTACTTC	CASSPRSQETQYF
TRBV19	once	TRBD2	TRBJ2-1	TGTGCCAGTAGTCAGCTAGCGGCAGCGACCAATGAGCAGTTCTTC	CASSQLAAATNEQFF
TRBV11-1	-	-	TRBJ1-1	TGTGCCAGCAGCTTCACCGGGCAGACCATGAACACTGAAGCTTTCTTT	CASSFTGQTMNTEAFF
TRBV23-1	-	TRBD2	TRBJ2-5	TGCGCCAGCAGACACGGACTAGCGGGAGGCGGGGGGTACCAAGAGACCCAGTACTTC	CASRHGLAGGGGYQETQYF